The subject of this entry is one T cell receptor (beta chain). Its antigen is undetermined. The CDR3 extends over 18 amino acids. V shed 2 bases and J shed 4 bases, with 18 bases lying between them. Germline V gene lookup returns CDR1 MNHEY and CDR2 SMNVEV (reference sequence). The sample comes from a study of shared clonotypes between healthy human individuals. About the research overall: With ages of 18 to 49, the donors were two women and a few men.

Whole-study findings and limits: Estimated clonotype richness was generally higher in naive than memory subsets. Sequencing depth was expected to affect clonotype sharing among donors.

Method: immunoSEQ multiplex PCR; TCRdb's copy keeps in-frame clones and lacks some. The sample gives under 1,100,000 clones, around 76% of which show up once; about 1.4% is in the top ten. Material: memory CD4+ T cells sorted from blood. Subset noted: CD45RA-negative fraction. This TCR was sampled from a man aged 18 to 30 in good health. The rearrangement uses TRBV27 and TRBJ1-6; tentatively, D is TRBD1 (6 bases). CDR3 nucleotide sequence: TGTGCCAGCAGTTTAACTCCAGGGGAGGTATGGTATAATTCACCCCTCCACTTT. Its translation is CASSLTPGEVWYNSPLHF.